This T cell receptor beta chain was sequenced in a study of radiation and T cells in renal cell carcinoma. Study-level background: Nephrectomy followed 15 Gy stereotactic body radiation by 4 weeks. General study findings and limits: From baseline, blood top tumor clonotypes peaked at 2 weeks post-radiation.

With respect to this clone: Its specificity is not known.

This CDR3 comprises 18 residues. V shed 3 bases, J shed 4 bases, and the junction held 8 bases outside the gene matches. Germline V gene lookup returns CDR1 LNHDA and CDR2 SQIVND (reference sequence). Only in-frame clones appear in the TCRdb table, and some are missing; sequencing was by immunoSEQ multiplex PCR. The table records 150,000 or so clones, about nine tenths of them present only once. Time point: baseline pretreatment blood. Treatment defined: 15 Gy SBRT to primary tumor, nephrectomy 4 weeks later. The material sequenced was blood, taken from a patient whose treatment included radiotherapy and nephrectomy. The receptor comes from a woman in her 70s with renal cell carcinoma. The gene calls are TRBV19 and TRBJ2-1, with TRBD2 identical over 14 bases. The CDR3 reads CASSMTSGGATFYNEQFF. CDR3 nucleotides: TGTGCCAGTAGTATGACTAGCGGGGGGGCTACCTTTTACAATGAGCAGTTCTTC.